The source of this T cell receptor (beta chain) is a study of T cell responses to AZD1222 COVID-19 vaccine. Study-wide results and limits: Per reports, nearly half of all spike-specific TCRs target regions that are unmutated in variants. The study identified only six AZD1222 recipients as seropositive at baseline.

Comment on this clone: Antigen: not known.

Some clones are missing from TCRdb's copy, which holds only in-frame ones; the method was immunoSEQ multiplex PCR. The data contain 20,000 to 25,000 clones, 82% of them singletons. Germline V gives CDR1 SGHTA, CDR2 FQGNSA. CDR3 length: 13 amino acids. Between the trimmed V and J ends, which lost 1 base and 4 bases, there was a span of 7 bases. The clonotype comes from an adult in good health. The chain joins TRBV7-2 to TRBJ1-2; TRBD1 is a possible D gene (5 bases). The specimen comprised peripheral blood, sampled on day 0 of AZD1222 vaccination. CDR3 coding DNA: TGTGCCAGCAGCTTAGTCGACAGCTATGGCTACACCTTC. It is translated as CASSLVDSYGYTF.